The 15 T cell receptor beta chains below all came from one sample that was sequenced in a study of intratumoral heterogeneity in liver cancer. Multiple geographically separated regions of the hepatocellular carcinoma nodule were sampled separately. Assay: immunoSEQ multiplex PCR; the TCRdb copy retains only in-frame clones and omits some. This table has about 2,800 clones, 60% to 80% appearing once. The input for sequencing was tumor tissue, taken before any cancer treatment. The receptors come from a woman in her 70s with hepatocellular carcinoma.

This chain links TRBV3-1 (or the pseudogene TRBV3-2) with TRBJ1-6, with unresolved D. The CDR3 has 15 amino acids. Trimming stripped 0 bases from V and 9 bases from J, with 12 bases between. Per germline, CDR1 LGHDT and CDR2 YNNKEL (reference sequence). CDR3 DNA: TGTGCCAGCAGCCAAGATGTAACCCAAACTTCACCCCTCCACTTT. As protein: CASSQDVTQTSPLHF.

To note about this clone: One end of the junction fails to match germline, which may point to a read error. The chain joins TRBV6-2 or TRBV6-3 to TRBJ2-7; the match to TRBD2 covers 10 bases. Germline V gives CDR1 MNHEY, CDR2 SVGEGT. This CDR3 is built from 15 residues. CDR3 loop: CASNYGLAVSYEQYF. The CDR3 bases are TGTGCCAGCAATTACGGACTAGCGGTATCCTACGAGCAGTACTTC.

The J gene is TRBJ2-1, the V gene TRBV28, with D possibly being TRBD1 (6 bases). Trimming removed 6 bases from V and 8 bases from J, with 14 bases in between. Germline V gene lookup returns CDR1 MDHEN and CDR2 SYDVKM. This CDR3 is 13 amino acids long. CDR3: CASRDSINDEQFF. CDR3 bases: TGTGCCAGCAGGGACAGTATCAACGATGAGCAGTTCTTC.

The chain couples TRBV6-6 to TRBJ2-4; 8 nucleotides agree with TRBD2. The CDR3 totals 14 residues. Germline CDR1 and CDR2: MNHNY and SVGAGI (reference sequence). The J segment lost 5 bases and the V segment lost 7 bases, leaving 7 bases of the junction unmatched. The CDR3 region is CASNNPGGENIQYF. The CDR3 DNA sequence: TGTGCCAGCAACAACCCGGGGGGGGAAAACATTCAGTACTTC.

The rearrangement uses TRBV19 and TRBJ1-6, with D unresolved. The CDR3 is 14 residues long. The V end lost 5 bases, the J end lost 8 bases, and 13 bases lay between the germline ends. The germline CDR1 and CDR2 sequences are LNHDA and SQIVND (reference sequence). CDR3 DNA sequence: TGTGCCAGTAGTTACTTGGGAGGTGATTCACCCCTCCACTTT. Amino acid sequence: CASSYLGGDSPLHF.

The chain links TRBV2 to TRBJ2-7, with 10 bases aligning to TRBD2. Germline CDR1 SNHLY, CDR2 FYNNEI. This CDR3 region has 14 residues. With 6 bases clipped from V and 5 bases from J, the junction kept 7 bases outside the gene matches. The CDR3 region is CASRPGTSVHEQYF. CDR3 nucleotide sequence: TGTGCCAGCAGACCCGGGACTAGCGTACACGAGCAGTACTTC.

The chain is built from TRBV27 and TRBJ2-3; 10 positions agree with TRBD2. Losses at the gene ends were 3 bases for V and 3 bases for J; bases not matched to a gene: 18. The V gene's germline CDR1 is MNHEY and CDR2 SMNVEV (reference sequence). This CDR3 region has 20 residues. CDR3 in amino acids: CASSFGTASLAGLLTDTQYF. The CDR3 nucleotides are TGTGCCAGCAGTTTTGGGACAGCTTCACTAGCGGGACTTCTAACAGATACGCAGTATTTT.

The V call is TRBV15, the J call TRBJ1-2, with a tentative D call TRBD1 (5 bases). The CDR3 runs 12 residues. CDR1 and CDR2 (germline): LNHNV, YYDKDF (reference sequence). Trimming took 3 bases from V and 4 from J, leaving 6 bases between them. The CDR3 coding sequence is TGTGCCACCAGCAGTGACAGCTATGGCTACACCTTC. Its protein is CATSSDSYGYTF.

This clone has a handful of counts. This chain joins TRBV27 and TRBJ2-3; 8 positions match TRBD1. CDR3 length: 17 residues. From germline, CDR1 is MNHEY and CDR2 SMNVEV (reference sequence). Trimming cost V 5 bases and J 4 bases; bases outside gene matches: 14. Here the CDR3 reads CASSLRFGQGRADTQYF. As DNA, the CDR3 is TGTGCCAGCAGTCTCCGTTTTGGACAGGGTAGGGCAGATACGCAGTATTTT.

This sequence joins TRBV6-2 or TRBV6-3 and TRBJ1-1; D is uncertain. V was cut by 2 bases and J by 1 base, with 2 bases left in between. Germline CDR1 and CDR2: MNHEY and SVGEGT. The CDR3 is made up of 12 amino acids. The CDR3 DNA sequence: TGTGCCAGCAGTTACAAGAACACTGAAGCTTTCTTT. Translating it yields CASSYKNTEAFF.

This chain joins TRBV2 and TRBJ1-5; D call uncertain. Germline V gives CDR1 SNHLY, CDR2 FYNNEI. Trimming shortened V by 1 base and J by 0 bases, and 4 bases separated the two germline ends. The CDR3 has 14 amino acids. The CDR3 protein is CASSEGTSNQPQHF. In DNA form, the CDR3 reads TGTGCCAGCAGTGAAGGGACTAGCAATCAGCCCCAGCATTTT. Based on the CDR3 plus reference TRBV2 and TRBJ1-5, the full variable domain is EPEVTQTPSHQVTQMGQEVILRCVPISNHLYFYWYRQILGQKVEFLVSFYNNEISEKSEIFDDQFSVERPDGSNFTLKIRSTKLEDSAMYFCASSEGTSNQPQHFGDGTRLSIL.

This rearrangement joins TRBV27 to TRBJ2-3; D call uncertain. In germline, CDR1 is MNHEY, CDR2 SMNVEV (reference sequence). The CDR3 spans 15 residues. V lost 2 bases to trimming and J lost 0 bases, with 9 bases between them. CDR3 protein: CASSLGSLSTDTQYF. The CDR3 DNA is TGTGCCAGCAGTTTAGGGTCCCTTAGCACAGATACGCAGTATTTT.

This rearrangement joins TRBV28 to TRBJ2-7; 7 nucleotides align to TRBD1. With 5 bases clipped from V and 2 bases from J, the junction kept 3 bases outside the gene matches. The CDR3 is 13 residues long. Germline V lookup: CDR1 MDHEN, CDR2 SYDVKM. The CDR3 loop reads CASSDRVAYEQYF. In DNA, the CDR3 is TGTGCCAGCAGTGACAGGGTGGCCTACGAGCAGTACTTC.

CDR3 loop: CASTLERRGNGYTF. The CDR3 DNA is TGTGCCAGCACCCTCGAAAGGCGAGGGAATGGCTACACCTTC. The chain couples TRBV28 to TRBJ1-2; D is unresolved. Trimming stripped 7 bases from V and 6 bases from J, with 18 bases between. The CDR3 has 14 residues. Germline CDR1 reads MDHEN; CDR2 reads SYDVKM.

This clone was picked up a small number of times. This chain links TRBV5-6 with TRBJ2-1; 7 bases align to TRBD1. After removal of 5 bases from V and 4 bases from J, the junction contained 9 bases not matched to a gene. Germline V gene sequence: CDR1 SGHDT, CDR2 YYEEEE. This CDR3 has 15 amino acids. As DNA, the CDR3 is TGTGCCAGCAGGGCCGGGACAGAAGCGTACAATGAGCAGTTCTTC. It encodes CASRAGTEAYNEQFF. The full variable domain, rest sourced from reference TRBV5-6 and TRBJ2-1, is DAGVTQSPTHLIKTRGQQVTLRCSPKSGHDTVSWYQQALGQGPQFIFQYYEEEERQRGNFPDRFSGHQFPNYSSELNVNALLLGDSALYLCASRAGTEAYNEQFFGPGTRLTVL.